This T cell receptor beta chain derives from a study of regulatory T cells in long-lasting Graves disease. General study results and limits: Persistent disease was associated with favored TRBV28 usage and with favored use of TRBJ1-2 and TRBJ2-5. The number of shared public clonotypes was higher in persistent patients (more than 2,500) than new patients (966).

The CDR3 contains 15 residues. The V and J ends lost 4 bases and 6 bases respectively, with 16 bases between them. Germline V CDR1 and CDR2: MNHNS, SASEGT. This clonotype was counted ten times or more. Its antigen remains unknown. Both iRepertoire HTBI primers and Arm-PCR of CDR3 regions were used to build the TCR beta libraries. TCRdb fed the multiplex PCR reads into MiXCR, producing one record per CDR3 protein. The sample records around 450,000 distinct CDR3 sequences, under 15% being singletons. Time point indicated: newly diagnosed GD, antithyroid drugs for less than 3 months. Extracted PBMC RNA gave rise to the TCR library. The data also belong to a second study, concerning T cells in Graves' hyperthyroidism and ophthalmopathy. According to that study: The HTBI primer set was used in a first-round RT-PCR of the TCR CDR3.

The J gene is TRBJ2-1, the V gene TRBV6-1; a possible D gene is TRBD2 (7 bases). The specimen was peripheral blood mononuclear cells (PBMCs), collected at new diagnosis, from a patient treated with antithyroid drugs. This clonotype originated in a woman aged 25-40 years with Graves disease. The CDR3 region has the DNA TGTGCCAGCAGTGGGCTGGCGGGGGCCTCCAATGAGCAGTTCTTC. Protein product: CASSGLAGASNEQFF.